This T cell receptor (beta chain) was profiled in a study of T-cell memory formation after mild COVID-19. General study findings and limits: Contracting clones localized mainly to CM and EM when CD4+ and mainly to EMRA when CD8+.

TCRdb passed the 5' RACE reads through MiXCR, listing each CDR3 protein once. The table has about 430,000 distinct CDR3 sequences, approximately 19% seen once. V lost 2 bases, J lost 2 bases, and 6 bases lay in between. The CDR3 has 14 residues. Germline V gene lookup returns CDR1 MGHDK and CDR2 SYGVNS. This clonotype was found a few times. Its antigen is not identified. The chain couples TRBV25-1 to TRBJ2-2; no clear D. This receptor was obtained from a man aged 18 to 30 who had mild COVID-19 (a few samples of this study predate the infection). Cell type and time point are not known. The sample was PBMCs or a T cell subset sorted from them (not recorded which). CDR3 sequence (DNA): TGTGCCAGCAGTGAAATTGGAAACACCGGGGAGCTGTTTTTT. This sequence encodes CASSEIGNTGELFF.